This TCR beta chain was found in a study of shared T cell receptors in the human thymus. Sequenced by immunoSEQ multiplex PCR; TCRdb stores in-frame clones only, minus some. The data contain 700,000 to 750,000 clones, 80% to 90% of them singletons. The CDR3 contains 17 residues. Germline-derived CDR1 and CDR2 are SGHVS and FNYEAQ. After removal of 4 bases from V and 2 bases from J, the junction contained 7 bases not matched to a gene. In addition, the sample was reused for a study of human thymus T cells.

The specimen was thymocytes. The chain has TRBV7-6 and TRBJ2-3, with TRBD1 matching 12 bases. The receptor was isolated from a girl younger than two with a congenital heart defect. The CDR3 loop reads CASSSLGTGGSTDTQYF. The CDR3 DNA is TGTGCCAGCAGCTCCCTTGGGACAGGGGGCTCCACAGATACGCAGTATTTT.